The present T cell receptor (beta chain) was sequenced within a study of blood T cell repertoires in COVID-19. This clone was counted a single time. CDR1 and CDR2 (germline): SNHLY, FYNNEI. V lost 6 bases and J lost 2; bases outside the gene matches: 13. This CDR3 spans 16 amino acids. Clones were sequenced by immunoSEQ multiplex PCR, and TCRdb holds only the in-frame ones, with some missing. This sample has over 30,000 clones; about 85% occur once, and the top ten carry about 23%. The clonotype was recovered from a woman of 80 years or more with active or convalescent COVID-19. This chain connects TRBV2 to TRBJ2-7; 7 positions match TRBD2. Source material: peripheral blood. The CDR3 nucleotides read TGTGCCAGCAGCACTCCCCCTAGCGGTGTAACCTACGAGCAGTACTTC. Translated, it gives CASSTPPSGVTYEQYF.